One sample yielded the 13 T cell receptor beta chains listed below, sequenced in a study of identical twins. Each CDR3 protein is one row after TCRdb ran MiXCR on the 5' RACE reads. The data contain 450,000 or so distinct CDR3 sequences, 14% of them singletons. The sample was also reused in another study, on yellow fever vaccine responses in identical twins.

The sample consisted of CD4+ T cells sorted from blood. The source of these receptors is a woman between 18 and 30 years old in good health.

In this sample, this clonotype turned up a few times. This CDR3 is CASSPGRGNEQYF. The CDR3 DNA follows: TGTGCCAGCAGCCCGGGAAGAGGGAACGAGCAGTACTTC. The rearrangement uses TRBV11-2 and TRBJ2-7; a weak D match, TRBD2 (5 bases). Germline values: CDR1 SGHAT, CDR2 FQNNGV. Trimming cost V 5 bases and J 5 bases, with 13 bases left between them. The CDR3 is made up of 13 amino acids.

The chain combines TRBV11-1 with TRBJ1-4, with 10 bases that match TRBD1. The V gene end was trimmed by 0 bases and the J gene end by 7 bases; junction bases not matched to a gene: 11. Germline CDR1 and CDR2: SGHAT and FQDESV (reference sequence). The CDR3 consists of 18 residues. CDR3 sequence: CASSLASGDRGRSEKLFF. CDR3 nucleotides: TGTGCCAGCAGCTTAGCGTCTGGAGACAGGGGGCGAAGTGAAAAACTGTTTTTT.

Only a few counts were recorded for this clonotype. The chain links TRBV20-1 to TRBJ2-5; TRBD1 is a possible D gene (5 bases). Germline-derived CDR1 and CDR2 are DFQATT and SNEGSKA (reference sequence). The CDR3 is 13 amino acids. V lost 3 bases and J 2 bases, leaving 10 bases between the germline ends. The CDR3 DNA reads as TGCAGTGCTAGCCAGGGCGGTCAAGAGACCCAGTACTTC. Its protein product is CSASQGGQETQYF.

This chain connects TRBV7-2 to TRBJ2-5, with no clear D. CDR3 length: 14 residues. V was trimmed by 1 base and J by 4 bases, leaving 10 bases between them. Germline loops: CDR1 SGHTA, CDR2 FQGNSA. This chain's CDR3 is CASSLEGSRETQYF. CDR3 DNA sequence: TGTGCCAGCAGCTTAGAGGGTAGCCGAGAGACCCAGTACTTC.

This clonotype was counted a few times. This chain joins TRBV6-5 and TRBJ1-3, with TRBD1 matching 7 bases. Looked up from germline, CDR1 is MNHEY and CDR2 is SVGAGI. CDR3 length equals 16 residues. The V segment lost 0 bases and the J segment 4 bases; nucleotides outside the gene matches: 6. In nucleotides, the CDR3 is TGTGCCAGCAGTTACTCGAAGGGGGCGACGGGAAACACCATATATTTT. This encodes CASSYSKGATGNTIYF.

The genes are TRBV29-1 and TRBJ2-3; D might be TRBD1 (6 bases). This CDR3 is built from 14 residues. Trimming cost V 1 base and J 1 base, with 9 bases left between them. The germline V gene has CDR1 SQVTM and CDR2 ANQGSEA. The CDR3 DNA is TGCAGCGTTGAAGGGCACAGGGGCACAGATACGCAGTATTTT. This gives the protein CSVEGHRGTDTQYF.

This clonotype was seen more than once but under ten times. The V gene is TRBV6-2 or TRBV6-3, the J gene TRBJ2-5; 7 nucleotides align to TRBD1. The germline gives CDR1 MNHEY, CDR2 SVGEGT. The CDR3 spans 14 residues. The ends lost 6 bases at V and 5 bases at J; junction bases unmatched: 9. The chain's CDR3 is CASRDGTARETQYF. The CDR3 nucleotides read TGTGCCAGCAGGGACGGGACAGCGAGGGAGACCCAGTACTTC.

Only a few counts were recorded for this clonotype. This chain uses TRBV20-1 with TRBJ2-6; possibly TRBD1 or TRBD2 for D (6 bases each). Trimming left V 2 bases short and J 3 bases short, with 11 bases between. Germline V gene data show CDR1 as DFQATT and CDR2 as SNEGSKA (reference sequence). The CDR3 contains 15 residues. The chain's CDR3 is CSARTGALGANVLTF. DNA of the CDR3: TGCAGTGCTAGAACGGGGGCCCTTGGGGCCAACGTCCTGACTTTC.

This clonotype was seen a few times. CDR3 in amino acids: CASSQDGSRGHYGYTF. DNA for the CDR3: TGCGCCAGCAGCCAAGATGGATCGAGGGGGCACTATGGCTACACCTTC. V is TRBV4-1 and J is TRBJ1-2, with 7 bases aligning to TRBD1. V trimming: 0 bases; J trimming: 3 bases; junction bases outside the gene matches: 7. Germline V CDR1 and CDR2: MGHRA, YSYEKL. This CDR3 has 16 residues.

The chain uses TRBV6-2 or TRBV6-3 and TRBJ2-2; D remains ambiguous. V was shortened by 0 bases and J by 1 base, with 6 bases between the two germline ends. The CDR3 spans 15 residues. Germline V gene lookup returns CDR1 MNHEY and CDR2 SVGEGT. CDR3 sequence (DNA): TGTGCCAGCAGTTACTCGCCGGAGAACACCGGGGAGCTGTTTTTT. Translated: CASSYSPENTGELFF.

This clonotype was observed at least ten times. This chain links TRBV6-1 with TRBJ2-5; D not resolved. CDR3 length: 11 residues. Trimming removed 2 bases at V and 5 bases at J, with 3 bases between. The V gene's germline CDR1 is MNHNS and CDR2 SASEGT. CDR3 residues: CASSEPETQYF. The CDR3 bases are TGTGCCAGCAGTGAACCCGAGACCCAGTACTTC.

This chain uses TRBV15 with TRBJ2-1, with 7 nucleotides matching TRBD1. The CDR3 loop spans 17 amino acids. V lost 0 bases and J lost 6; bases outside the gene matches: 11. The germline gives CDR1 LNHNV, CDR2 YYDKDF (reference sequence). The CDR3 loop reads CATSRDPVGQPSNEQFF. Here the CDR3 DNA reads TGTGCCACCAGCAGAGACCCGGTGGGACAGCCATCCAATGAGCAGTTCTTC. The whole variable domain, filled in from reference TRBV15 and TRBJ2-1, reads DAMVIQNPRYQVTQFGKPVTLSCSQTLNHNVMYWYQQKSSQAPKLLFHYYDKDFNNEADTPDNFQSRRPNTSFCFLDIRSPGLGDTAMYLCATSRDPVGQPSNEQFFGPGTRLTVL.

The chain uses TRBV12-3 or TRBV12-4 and TRBJ2-1; 7 nucleotides agree with TRBD2. CDR3 size: 15 residues. Trimming cost V 4 bases and J 1 base; bases outside gene matches: 4. The CDR3 DNA reads as TGTGCCAGCAGTTCTCAGCGGGGTTCCTACAATGAGCAGTTCTTC. Translated, it gives CASSSQRGSYNEQFF.